Presented here are 3 T cell receptor beta chains from one specimen sequenced in a study of Graves' ophthalmopathy and Graves' hyperthyroidism. Amplification of TCR beta CDR3 regions used RNA transcripts. First-round RT-PCR used HTBI primers; second-round multiplex PCR followed. A single record per CDR3 protein comes from TCRdb applying MiXCR to the multiplex PCR reads. Of a few hundred thousand distinct CDR3 sequences in the sample, about 18% were seen once. Sequencing used peripheral blood. The origin of the receptors is an adult woman with stable Graves' hyperthyroidism.

This clonotype was observed a handful of times. The gene calls are TRBV30 and TRBJ2-7, with 7 bases identical to TRBD1. The germline gives CDR1 GTSNPN, CDR2 SVGIG (reference sequence). The junction had 15 bases not matched to a gene; V was cut back by 4 bases and J by 3 bases. This CDR3 has 16 amino acids. CDR3 sequence reads: CAWTELGLGGFYEQYF. CDR3 DNA: TGTGCCTGGACCGAGTTAGGGTTAGGGGGCTTCTACGAGCAGTACTTC. The variable domain in full, completed from reference TRBV30 and TRBJ2-7, reads SQTIHQWPATLVQPVGSPLSLECTVEGTSNPNLYWYRQAAGRGLQLLFYSVGIGQISSEVPQNLSASRPQDRQFILSSKKLLLSDSGFYLCAWTELGLGGFYEQYFGPGTRLTVT.

This clonotype has only a few counts. J is TRBJ2-4 and V is TRBV11-2, with 11 bases that match TRBD1. V shed 7 bases and J 0 bases; nucleotides not matched to a gene: 11. Germline assignment: CDR1 SGHAT and CDR2 FQNNGV. CDR3 size: 18 residues. The CDR3 loop is CASTPVGTGGTAKNIQYF. CDR3 coding DNA: TGTGCCAGCACCCCAGTTGGGACAGGGGGGACAGCCAAAAACATTCAGTACTTC.

This clonotype has at least ten counts. V and J are TRBV27 and TRBJ1-1; no firm D call. The CDR3 has 16 residues. The V gene's germline CDR1 is MNHEY and CDR2 SMNVEV (reference sequence). Trimming shortened V by 3 bases and J by 4 bases, and 18 bases separated the two germline ends. CDR3 amino acids: CASSFEGGPYLTEAFF. The CDR3 DNA reads TGTGCCAGCAGTTTTGAAGGAGGGCCCTATCTCACTGAAGCTTTCTTT.